A selection of T cell receptor beta chains follows, all from one sample in a study of circulating CD8 cells and anti-PD-1 response in melanoma. TCRdb ran MiXCR on the reads and lists one entry per CDR3 protein. Counted here are 250 to 350 distinct CDR3 sequences, more than 9% occurring once; the ten biggest clones make up 46%. The source was CD8+ T cells from PBMCs, collected at baseline or after one month of anti-PD-1 therapy (not recorded which). The receptors were gathered from a human donor with melanoma. The CDR3 runs from the conserved cysteine through the conserved F or W. A D gene is named only where the DNA matches it firmly. Where a row states a size, it is once, few, many or the class of an expanded clone; other rows omit it.

>TRBV2|.|hyperexpanded|TRBJ2-2
CASSSGKLIPGELFF
TGTGCCAGCAGCTCAGGAAAGCTGATTCCCGGGGAGCTGTTTTTT
>TRBV7-2|TRBD2|large|TRBJ2-7
CASSLAPLAAYEQYF
TGTGCCAGCAGCTTAGCGCCACTAGCGGCCTACGAGCAGTACTTC
>TRBV6-1|.|large|TRBJ2-3
CASSGLSDTQYF
TGTGCCAGCAGCGGGCTTTCAGATACGCAGTATTTT
>TRBV19|TRBD2|.|TRBJ2-7
CARSIGASGSYEQYF
TGTGCCCGTAGTATAGGGGCTAGCGGTTCCTACGAGCAGTACTTC
>TRBV30|.|medium-sized|TRBJ1-2
CAWGGDRRYGYTF
TGTGCCTGGGGGGGCGACCGCCGCTATGGCTACACCTTC
>TRBV18|TRBD2|large|TRBJ2-7
CASSRTSIHEQYF
TGTGCCAGCTCACGGACTAGCATCCACGAGCAGTACTTC
>TRBV27|TRBD1|medium-sized|TRBJ2-7
CASSHTRTGGLVEQHF
TGTGCCAGCAGTCACACCCGGACAGGGGGCCTCGTCGAGCAGCACTTC
>TRBV27|.|once|TRBJ1-4
CASRATPGGWRDATSEKLFF
TGTGCCAGCAGAGCTACCCCAGGAGGATGGAGGGATGCAACTAGTGAAAAACTGTTTTTT
>TRBV28|TRBD1|large|TRBJ2-2
CASSPKDRAGTGELFF
TGTGCCAGCAGTCCTAAGGACAGGGCAGGCACCGGGGAGCTGTTTTTT
>TRBV2|.|medium-sized|TRBJ2-7
CASSEWTAPYEQYF
TGTGCCAGCAGCGAATGGACAGCGCCCTACGAGCAGTACTTC
>TRBV4-1|TRBD1|large|TRBJ1-2
CASSQDLWTGRYTF
TGCGCCAGCAGCCAAGATCTGTGGACAGGGCGCTACACCTTC
>TRBV24-1|.|.|TRBJ1-5
CATSDVDRTHSTQPQHF
TGTGCCACCAGTGATGTCGACAGAACCCATAGCACTCAGCCCCAGCATTTT
>TRBV28|.|large|TRBJ2-2
CASRESGVGELFF
TGTGCCAGCAGGGAATCAGGGGTCGGGGAGCTGTTTTTT
>TRBV6-5|.|hyperexpanded|TRBJ2-7
CASSYGRKPYEQYF
TGTGCCAGCAGTTATGGCAGGAAACCTTACGAGCAGTACTTC
>TRBV11-3|.|.|TRBJ2-3
CASQLVDTQYF
TGTGCCAGCCAGCTTGTTGATACGCAGTATTTT
>TRBV2|TRBD2|large|TRBJ2-4
CASSVHPTTSGGVAKNIQYF
TGTGCCAGCAGTGTTCACCCAACCACTAGCGGGGGGGTAGCCAAAAACATTCAGTACTTC
>TRBV7-8|TRBD2|large|TRBJ2-1
CASSLQRGGRNEQFF
TGTGCCAGCAGCTTACAGCGGGGGGGCCGAAATGAGCAGTTCTTC
>TRBV9|.|large|TRBJ1-1
CASSPNPSGTEAFF
TGTGCCAGCAGCCCCAATCCGTCGGGTACTGAAGCTTTCTTT
>TRBV2|.|large|TRBJ2-1
CASSARDPYNEQFF
TGTGCCAGCAGTGCCCGGGACCCGTACAATGAGCAGTTCTTC
>TRBV7-8|.|medium-sized|TRBJ2-7
CASSLARPEQYF
TGTGCCAGCAGCTTAGCGCGGCCAGAGCAGTACTTC
>TRBV24-1|.|.|TRBJ2-2
CATSEPAGTRELFF
TGTGCCACCAGTGAACCAGCGGGCACCAGGGAGCTGTTTTTT
>TRBV27|TRBD2|.|TRBJ2-7
CASSLFIRGEYELYF
TGTGCCAGCAGTTTATTTATACGGGGGGAGTACGAGCTGTACTTC
>TRBV11-2|TRBD2|large|TRBJ2-2
CASSFPTSGRRGTGELFF
TGTGCCAGCAGCTTCCCGACTAGCGGGAGAAGAGGGACCGGGGAGCTGTTTTTT
>TRBV6-5|TRBD1|.|TRBJ2-7
CASSEWDSGSYEQYF
TGTGCCAGCAGTGAGTGGGACAGCGGCTCCTACGAGCAGTACTTC
>TRBV7-3|.|large|TRBJ1-6
CASSLGRSGYNSPLHF
TGTGCCAGCAGCCTCGGGAGGTCAGGGTATAATTCACCCCTCCACTTT
>TRBV19|TRBD1|large|TRBJ2-7
CASSMASDRGYEQYF
TGTGCCAGTAGTATGGCGAGCGACAGGGGGTACGAGCAGTACTTC
>TRBV14|.|medium-sized|TRBJ2-1
CASSHITDNEQFF
TGTGCCAGCAGTCATATAACGGACAATGAGCAGTTCTTC
>TRBV6-6|.|medium-sized|TRBJ1-2
CASSSGGEGAYGYTF
TGTGCCAGCAGTTCCGGGGGGGAGGGAGCCTATGGCTACACCTTC
>TRBV19|TRBD2|.|TRBJ2-3
CASSSLSLAESTGTQYF
TGTGCCAGTAGTTCTTTATCACTAGCGGAGAGCACAGGTACGCAGTATTTT
>TRBV28|TRBD1|large|TRBJ2-7
CASSLPGTGNEQYF
TGTGCCAGCAGTCTCCCCGGGACAGGGAACGAGCAGTACTTC
>TRBV5-4|.|large|TRBJ1-1
CAILNEDTNTEAFF
TGTGCCATCTTGAACGAGGATACGAACACTGAAGCTTTCTTT